Described below is a single T cell receptor beta chain sequence and its context. The target antigen is unknown. Unique molecular identifiers were used in preparing the TCRbeta library. TCRdb re-analysed the PCR reads in MiXCR, keeping a single row per CDR3 protein. The sample records about 470,000 distinct CDR3 sequences, 43% being singletons. This record belongs to a study of T-cell reconstitution after alpha-beta-depleted transplantation in children. Study results and limitations: A year post-transplant, T-cell counts and diversity derived mostly from newly produced T cells. Expanded clones from the graft, numbering several hundred, reportedly supplied alpha-beta T cells about two months after transplant. Certain patients had high TCRbeta diversity at day 60, and it came from recipient T cells and thymic progenitors that survived.

Germline trimming cut 6 bases from V and 6 bases from J; bases unmatched to any gene: 25. The CDR3 totals 20 residues. The origin of this receptor is a girl aged 2 to 10 with aplastic anemia, due to receive a stem cell transplant. The genes are TRBV12-3 or TRBV12-4 and TRBJ2-7, with 11 positions matching TRBD1. Sample: PBMCs, taken before TCRalphabeta/CD19-depleted stem cell transplant. In DNA form, the CDR3 reads TGTGCCAGCAGCACATTCAAGCCCTCAAACCGGGACAGGGGGAGGGCCGAGCAGTACTTC. It encodes CASSTFKPSNRDRGRAEQYF.